The 28 T cell receptor beta chains listed next were all sequenced from one sample in a study of control samples from healthy donors and cancer patients. The method was immunoSEQ multiplex PCR; TCRdb's version includes in-frame clones alone and lacks a portion of them. The repertoire consists of 100,000 to 150,000 clones, with approximately 92% occurring once and the leading ten covering around 6%. Sequenced input: blood. Receptors originate from a man between 18 and 29 years old in good health.

V gene TRBV19 combines with J gene TRBJ2-5; D unclear. Trimming shortened V by 5 bases and J by 4 bases, and 8 bases separated the two germline ends. The CDR3 is made up of 12 amino acids. Germline V gene lookup returns CDR1 LNHDA and CDR2 SQIVND (reference sequence). This CDR3 reads CASSRWGETQYF. The DNA for the CDR3 is TGTGCCAGTAGTCGGTGGGGAGAGACCCAGTACTTC.

The V and J genes are TRBV7-6 and TRBJ2-7; 8 nucleotides line up with TRBD2. Germline V gives CDR1 SGHVS, CDR2 FNYEAQ. CDR3 length equals 16 residues. The junction had 10 bases not matched to a gene; V was cut back by 0 bases and J by 6 bases. The CDR3 DNA reads TGTGCCAGCAGCTTAGCTTCTCGGGGGGGCTTGGGCGAGCAGTACTTC. Translation: CASSLASRGGLGEQYF.

A few counts support this clone. This chain joins TRBV4-1 and TRBJ1-2, with 9 bases aligning to TRBD1. The CDR3 consists of 17 residues. CDR1 is MGHRA, CDR2 YSYEKL, per germline. Trimming cost V 1 base and J 5 bases; bases outside gene matches: 11. The DNA for the CDR3 is TGCGCCAGCAGCCAAGGACTACAGGGGGCGAAGAGGTATGGCTACACCTTC. Protein product: CASSQGLQGAKRYGYTF.

This clone showed up just a few times. Additional DNA sequences in this sample encode the identical CDR3. The chain couples TRBV20-1 to TRBJ2-7; D is uncertain. V was clipped by 3 bases and J by 1 base, with 4 bases between them. The CDR3 consists of 11 residues. Germline V gene sequence: CDR1 DFQATT, CDR2 SNEGSKA (reference sequence). The CDR3 nucleotides are TGCAGTGCTAGGGGTTCCTACGAGCAGTACTTC. Translating it yields CSARGSYEQYF.

A remark on this clone: Distinct nucleotide sequences in the sample also encode this CDR3. This chain's CDR3 is CASSSRGRGNTEAFF. In DNA, the CDR3 is TGTGCCAGCAGCTCCCGGGGCCGTGGGAACACTGAAGCTTTCTTT. This chain connects TRBV5-6 to TRBJ1-1; tentative D call: TRBD1 (5 bases). The CDR3 length is 15 residues. Germline V gene data show CDR1 as SGHDT and CDR2 as YYEEEE. Trimming removed 3 bases from V and 1 base from J, with 13 bases in between.

The V gene is TRBV11-2, the J gene TRBJ1-6; 8 positions match TRBD1. The CDR3 extends over 15 amino acids. The J segment lost 6 bases and the V segment lost 3 bases, leaving 4 bases of the junction unmatched. The germline V gene has CDR1 SGHAT and CDR2 FQNNGV. Written as DNA, the CDR3 is TGTGCCAGCAGCTTCGGGACAGGATCTAATTCACCCCTCCACTTT. Its protein is CASSFGTGSNSPLHF. Complete variable domain (other parts from reference TRBV11-2 and TRBJ1-6): EAGVAQSPRYKIIEKRQSVAFWCNPISGHATLYWYQQILGQGPKLLIQFQNNGVVDDSQLPKDRFSAERLKGVDSTLKIQPAKLEDSAVYLCASSFGTGSNSPLHFGNGTRLTVT.

With regard to this clone: A junction end diverges from the germline sequence, so it may reflect a read error. The chain couples TRBV6-5 to TRBJ2-5; TRBD1 might be the D (6 bases). Germline V gene lookup returns CDR1 MNHEY and CDR2 SVGAGI. This CDR3 is 14 amino acids long. The CDR3 coding sequence is TGTGCCAGCAGTCACTCCGGGACACCGAAGACCCAGTACTTC. Its protein product is CASSHSGTPKTQYF.

J is TRBJ2-2 and V is TRBV6-5; 12 bases align to TRBD1. The CDR3 loop spans 14 amino acids. Germline trimming cut 8 bases from V and 7 bases from J; bases unmatched to any gene: 5. The V gene's germline CDR1 is MNHEY and CDR2 SVGAGI. CDR3 in DNA: TGTGCCAGCGCGGGACAGGGGGCTGTCGGGGAGCTGTTTTTT. Translated, it gives CASAGQGAVGELFF.

CDR3 sequence (DNA): TGCGCCAGCAGCCAAGTCCCGGGACAAGCCTATGGCTACACCTTC. Residues: CASSQVPGQAYGYTF. This sequence joins TRBV4-1 and TRBJ1-2; the D gene is possibly TRBD1 (6 bases). There are 15 residues in the CDR3. V was clipped by 1 base and J by 4 bases, with 13 bases between them. The germline V gene encodes CDR1 MGHRA and CDR2 YSYEKL.

This chain links TRBV5-6 with TRBJ2-7, with D unresolved. The V end lost 2 bases, the J end lost 1 base, and 13 bases lay between the germline ends. The length of the CDR3 is 15 residues. Germline values: CDR1 SGHDT, CDR2 YYEEEE. The CDR3: CASSLQGHTSYEQYF. CDR3 DNA: TGTGCCAGCAGCTTACAAGGCCATACTTCCTACGAGCAGTACTTC.

This rearrangement joins TRBV11-1 to TRBJ1-6; D remains ambiguous. Germline loops: CDR1 SGHAT, CDR2 FQDESV (reference sequence). The CDR3 has 14 amino acids. V gave up 3 bases and J gave up 9 bases, with 12 bases separating them. The CDR3 DNA is TGTGCCAGCAGCTTTCTCCTTGCGGGTTCACCCCTCCACTTT. Protein product: CASSFLLAGSPLHF.

The chain links TRBV7-3 to TRBJ2-5, with a possible D match to TRBD1 (6 bases). CDR3 length equals 15 residues. Germline assignment: CDR1 SGHTA and CDR2 FQGTGA. Trimming removed 0 bases from V and 2 bases from J, with 10 bases in between. The DNA for the CDR3 is TGTGCCAGCAGCTTAACGGGGGCCCTGCAAGAGACCCAGTACTTC. This codes for CASSLTGALQETQYF. The full variable domain, rest sourced from reference TRBV7-3 and TRBJ2-5, is GAGVSQTPSNKVTEKGKYVELRCDPISGHTALYWYRQSLGQGPEFLIYFQGTGAADDSGLPNDRFFAVRPEGSVSTLKIQRTERGDSAVYLCASSLTGALQETQYFGPGTRLLVL.

The chain has TRBV30 and TRBJ1-5; D unresolved. This CDR3 contains 13 residues. Trimming took 0 bases from V and 5 from J, leaving 8 bases between them. The germline V gene encodes CDR1 GTSNPN and CDR2 SVGIG (reference sequence). In nucleotides, the CDR3 is TGTGCCTGGAGTGTAGATGATTATCAGCCCCAGCATTTT. As protein: CAWSVDDYQPQHF.

The V and J genes are TRBV5-1 and TRBJ2-5; D is ambiguous. The V end was cut by 2 bases, the J end by 5 bases, with 16 bases between. Germline values: CDR1 SGHRS, CDR2 YFSETQ. This CDR3 has 15 residues. The CDR3, as DNA: TGCGCCAGCAGCTTCCCGCAGGTTGGCCAGGAGACCCAGTACTTC. Translation: CASSFPQVGQETQYF.

The J gene is TRBJ2-5, the V gene TRBV6-5; 9 positions agree with TRBD1. This CDR3 contains 16 residues. Trimming cost V 0 bases and J 4 bases; bases outside gene matches: 6. Germline assignment: CDR1 MNHEY and CDR2 SVGAGI. Here the CDR3 DNA reads TGTGCCAGCAGTTACTCAATAACAGGGGGCCGAGAGACCCAGTACTTC. Translated: CASSYSITGGRETQYF.

The CDR3 reads CASSQFFVGLLATNEKLFF. The CDR3 DNA follows: TGCGCCAGCAGCCAATTCTTCGTTGGACTACTTGCAACTAATGAAAAACTGTTTTTT. The rearrangement joins TRBV4-1 to TRBJ1-4; D call uncertain. The CDR3 consists of 19 residues. Germline V gene data show CDR1 as MGHRA and CDR2 as YSYEKL. With 2 bases removed from V and 0 bases from J, the gap between germline ends came to 19 bases.

Notes on this clone: Other DNA sequences in the sample encode the same CDR3. The genes are TRBV12-3 or TRBV12-4 and TRBJ1-5; a weak D match, TRBD1 (5 bases). There are 13 residues in the CDR3. With 3 bases removed from V and 4 bases from J, the gap between germline ends came to 7 bases. The CDR3 loop reads CASSFGGNQPQHF. The CDR3 DNA reads TGTGCCAGCAGTTTCGGGGGTAATCAGCCCCAGCATTTT.

The gene calls are TRBV7-2 and TRBJ1-6, with D possibly matching TRBD1 (5 bases). V shed 2 bases and J shed 4 bases, with 15 bases lying between them. This CDR3 is built from 17 residues. Per the germline V gene, CDR1 is SGHTA and CDR2 is FQGNSA. The CDR3 region has the DNA TGTGCCAGCAGCTTAATCGGCGGGACCCAATATAATTCACCCCTCCACTTT. It yields the protein CASSLIGGTQYNSPLHF.

The chain joins TRBV6-2 or TRBV6-3 to TRBJ2-7; unclear D gene. The CDR3 length is 15 residues. Germline lookup yields CDR1 MNHEY and CDR2 SVGEGT. V was trimmed by 5 bases and J by 1 base, leaving 15 bases between them. The chain's CDR3 is CASSIPGLLSYEQYF. The CDR3 bases are TGTGCCAGCAGTATCCCCGGTCTGTTATCCTACGAGCAGTACTTC.

The chain recombines TRBV5-1 with TRBJ1-5; no reliable D call. The V gene's germline CDR1 is SGHRS and CDR2 YFSETQ. The CDR3 contains 15 residues. V was clipped by 4 bases and J by 0 bases, with 11 bases between them. The CDR3: CASSTRGISNQPQHF. The DNA of the CDR3 is TGCGCCAGCAGCACCCGAGGGATTAGCAATCAGCCCCAGCATTTT.

This clone appeared once. The rearrangement links TRBV19 to TRBJ1-1, with a weak D call TRBD1 (6 bases). Trimming stripped 7 bases from V and 0 bases from J, with 12 bases between. CDR1 LNHDA and CDR2 SQIVND come from the germline V gene (reference sequence). The CDR3 contains 14 residues. This CDR3 reads CASTWTVLNTEAFF. As DNA, the CDR3 is TGTGCCAGTACTTGGACAGTTTTGAACACTGAAGCTTTCTTT.

The rearrangement joins TRBV2 to TRBJ2-2, with D uncertain. Germline values: CDR1 SNHLY, CDR2 FYNNEI. V was clipped by 7 bases and J by 6 bases, with 6 bases between them. The CDR3 covers 11 residues. The CDR3 nucleotides are TGTGCCAGCATAGGGTCCGGGGAGCTGTTTTTT. It translates to CASIGSGELFF.

The rearrangement uses TRBV19 and TRBJ1-5, with D uncertain. The CDR3 spans 14 residues. Looked up from germline, CDR1 is LNHDA and CDR2 is SQIVND (reference sequence). The V end lost 4 bases, the J end lost 4 bases, and 11 bases lay between the germline ends. DNA of the CDR3: TGTGCCAGTAGTACCCGGGGTCAAAATCAGCCCCAGCATTTT. This encodes CASSTRGQNQPQHF.

V gene TRBV15 combines with J gene TRBJ1-5; D unresolved. The CDR3 has 12 amino acids. Per germline, CDR1 LNHNV and CDR2 YYDKDF (reference sequence). The V and J ends lost 2 bases and 7 bases respectively, with 6 bases between them. The CDR3 DNA follows: TGTGCCACCAGCAGACCACTACAGCCCCAGCATTTT. Protein: CATSRPLQPQHF.

This chain uses TRBV5-6 with TRBJ1-6, with 11 nucleotides matching TRBD1. CDR1 and CDR2 (germline): SGHDT, YYEEEE. V shed 5 bases, J shed 9 bases, and the junction held 13 bases outside the gene matches. CDR3 length equals 17 residues. CDR3 sequence: CASRDGQGAFGGSPLHF. In DNA, the CDR3 is TGTGCCAGCAGGGACGGACAGGGGGCGTTCGGGGGTTCACCCCTCCACTTT.

This clone is a singleton in its sample. This rearrangement joins TRBV11-3 to TRBJ2-4; a possible D gene is TRBD2 (5 bases). The germline V and J ends were trimmed by 5 bases and 1 base, with 15 bases remaining between them. This CDR3 region has 16 residues. The germline V gene encodes CDR1 SGHNT and CDR2 YENEEA. CDR3: CASSPAGGRAKNIQYF. CDR3 in DNA: TGTGCCAGCAGCCCCGCCGGAGGCAGGGCCAAAAACATTCAGTACTTC.

The V gene is TRBV7-3, the J gene TRBJ1-2; D is uncertain. V was cut by 2 bases and J by 4 bases, with 8 bases left in between. In germline, CDR1 is SGHTA, CDR2 FQGTGA. The CDR3 totals 13 residues. CDR3 bases: TGTGCCAGCAGCTTAGATGGGTTCTATGGCTACACCTTC. As protein: CASSLDGFYGYTF.

The V gene is TRBV28, the J gene TRBJ2-2; D gene uncertain. Per germline, CDR1 MDHEN and CDR2 SYDVKM. This CDR3 comprises 12 residues. V was trimmed by 3 bases and J by 9 bases, leaving 8 bases between them. The CDR3 region is CASSFMGRELFF. The CDR3 bases are TGTGCCAGCAGTTTCATGGGTCGGGAGCTGTTTTTT. The full variable domain, in which reference TRBV28 and TRBJ2-2 provide the parts outside the CDR3, is DVKVTQSSRYLVKRTGEKVFLECVQDMDHENMFWYRQDPGLGLRLIYFSYDVKMKEKGDIPEGYSVSREKKERFSLILESASTNQTSMYLCASSFMGRELFFGEGSRLTVL.